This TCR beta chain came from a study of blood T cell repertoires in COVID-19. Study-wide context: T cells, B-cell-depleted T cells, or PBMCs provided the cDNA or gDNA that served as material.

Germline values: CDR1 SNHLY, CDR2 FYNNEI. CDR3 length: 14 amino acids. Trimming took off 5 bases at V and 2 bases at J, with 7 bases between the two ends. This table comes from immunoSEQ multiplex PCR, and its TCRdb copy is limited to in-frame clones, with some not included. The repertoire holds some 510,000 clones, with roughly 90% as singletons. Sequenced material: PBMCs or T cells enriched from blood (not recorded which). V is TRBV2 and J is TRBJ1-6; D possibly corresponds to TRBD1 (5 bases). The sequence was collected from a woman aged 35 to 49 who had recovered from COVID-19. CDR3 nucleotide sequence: TGTGCCAGCAGTAGACAGCCCTATAATTCACCCCTCCACTTT. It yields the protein CASSRQPYNSPLHF. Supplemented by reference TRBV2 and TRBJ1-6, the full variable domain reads EPEVTQTPSHQVTQMGQEVILRCVPISNHLYFYWYRQILGQKVEFLVSFYNNEISEKSEIFDDQFSVERPDGSNFTLKIRSTKLEDSAMYFCASSRQPYNSPLHFGNGTRLTVT.